The TCR beta chain under discussion was sequenced for a study of T-cell memory formation after mild COVID-19 (dated by TCRdb to the early 2020s). Describing the broader study: TCR sequence clusters from the two donors were largely donor specific. In a couple of donors, T-cell clones that expanded and contracted after mild COVID-19 were followed by sequencing TCRalpha and TCRbeta repertoires longitudinally. The cohort comprised two young, previously healthy adult volunteers, one female and one male.

Study-wide conclusions, independent of this receptor: The study covered only two mild cases, and larger cohorts including severe cases with pre-infection samples were considered necessary. Contracting CD4+ clones appeared mostly in the CM and EM memory subsets, whereas CD8+ clones were enriched in EMRA. Whether the second-wave clones peaking on day 37 were SARS-CoV-2 specific was not confirmed. Clones that contracted from day 15 to 85 showed balanced CD4/CD8 phenotypes, whereas a second wave of clones that expanded from day 15 to 37 leaned towards CD4+. The detection of some responding clones in pre-infection memory suggests that pre-existing cross-reactive memory T cells joined the SARS-CoV-2 response.

These reads were obtained on an Illumina NovaSeq 6000. Using 5'RACE with constant-segment primers, TCRalpha and TCRbeta cDNA libraries were constructed, with sample barcodes and unique molecular identifiers added in the process. Trizol reagent was used to extract RNA from every sample. Libraries were amplified in two PCR steps, with a second sample barcode and Illumina TruSeq adapters added in the second step. Libraries were sequenced on an Illumina NovaSeq with 2 x 150 bp paired-end reads. Turning to the authors' computational methods: Demultiplexing of reads and collapsing into UMI-guided consensus sequences were performed with migec v1.2.7. Using mixcr v2.1.11, the UMI consensuses were aligned to TRA and TRB V and J templates and assembled into clonotypes. Expanded or contracted clonotypes were those called significant by both edgeR and NoisET, with noise models trained on biological replicates. For edgeR calls, a false discovery rate-adjusted p below 0.01 and a log2 fold-change threshold of 1 were applied. As an exploratory analysis of dynamics, max-normalized trajectories of the 1000 most abundant clonotypes were examined with PCA combined with hierarchical clustering. The CD4 or CD8 phenotype of responding clones was assigned using the separately sequenced CD4+ and CD8+ repertoires. TCRdb handled the public reads itself, with Q25 trimming in fastp and clone calling in MiXCR, and kept productive beta chains. Every entry covers one CDR3 protein and lists the most common genes and DNA from its rows. TCRdb, not the authors, supplied the V and J calls. The table for this sample lists some 490,000 distinct CDR3 sequences; 15% to 20% of them were counted only once. The ten largest account for over 9% of the sample.

PBMCs were isolated by Ficoll-Paque density gradient centrifugation. This clonotype was seen a few times. The specificity of this receptor is unknown. No much larger clone is present one base from it, and per-base qualities are unavailable. CDR1 and CDR2, looked up from the germline V gene (reference sequence), are PRHDT and FYEKMQ. The CDR3, from cysteine to phenylalanine, totals 14 residues. Only the CDR3 region is kept as DNA, spanning 42 bases read in frame from base 1. The V end gives up 4 bases and the J end 1 base, leaving 3 bases in the junction not matched to a gene. Input material: PBMCs or a T cell subset sorted from them (not recorded which). The chain was built from TRBV13 and TRBJ1-1; the central 7 bases match TRBD1. The origin of this receptor is an adult woman who had mild COVID-19 (a few samples of this study predate the infection). The sample titles of this study are shuffled in the database, so cell type and time point are left out; the donor was told from shared clones. The sequenced DNA is TGTGCCAGCAGCTACCGGACAGGGAACACTGAAGCTTTCTTT. It encodes CASSYRTGNTEAFF. The CDR3 plus the reference TRBV13 and TRBJ1-1 genes for the other parts give the full variable domain: AAGVIQSPRHLIKEKRETATLKCYPIPRHDTVYWYQQGPGQDPQFLISFYEKMQSDKGSIPDRFSAQQFSDYHSELNMSSLELGDSALYFCASSYRTGNTEAFFGQGTRLTVV.